This T cell receptor (beta chain) comes out of a study of response to subunit inactivated influenza vaccine. Broader study findings: Authors suggested each seasonal flu vaccination may recruit only limited numbers of new T cells.

This clonotype came up a few times. Antigen unknown. The CDR3 is 15 residues long. Germline CDR1 is MNHNS and CDR2 is SASEGT. Trimming cost V 6 bases and J 7 bases, with 19 bases left between them. In TCRdb, the RT-PCR reads were re-called with MiXCR into one record per CDR3 protein. This sample yields about 530,000 distinct CDR3 sequences, of which roughly 13% are seen a single time; approximately 14% belongs to the top ten. The material was PBMCs from blood, obtained more than 35 days after vaccination. V usage is TRBV6-1 and J usage is TRBJ2-1; D might be TRBD1 or TRBD2, each matching 6 bases. The sequence came from a man aged 50-59 years who received an inactivated influenza vaccine. CDR3 nucleotides: TGTGCCAGCAGCTCCGGGGGCGCAGCGGTAAATGAGCAGTTCTTC. Its translation is CASSSGGAAVNEQFF.